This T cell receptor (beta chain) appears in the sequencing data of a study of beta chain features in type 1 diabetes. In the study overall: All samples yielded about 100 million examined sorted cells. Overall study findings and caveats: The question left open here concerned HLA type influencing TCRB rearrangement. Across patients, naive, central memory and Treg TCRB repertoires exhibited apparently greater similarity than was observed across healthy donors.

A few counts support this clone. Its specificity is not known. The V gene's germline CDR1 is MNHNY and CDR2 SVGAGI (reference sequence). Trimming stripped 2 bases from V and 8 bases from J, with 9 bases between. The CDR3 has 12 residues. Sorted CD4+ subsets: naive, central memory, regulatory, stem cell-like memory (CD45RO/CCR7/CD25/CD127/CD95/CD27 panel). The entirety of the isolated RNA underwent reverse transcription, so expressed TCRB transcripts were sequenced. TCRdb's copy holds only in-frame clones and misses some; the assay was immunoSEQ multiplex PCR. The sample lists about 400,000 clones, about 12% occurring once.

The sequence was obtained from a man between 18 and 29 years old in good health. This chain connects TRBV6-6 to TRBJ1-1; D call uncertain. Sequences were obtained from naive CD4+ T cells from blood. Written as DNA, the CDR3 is TGTGCCAGCAGTTACCCCCGCGGGGAAGCTTTCTTT. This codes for CASSYPRGEAFF.